Following are 17 T cell receptor beta chains from one sample sequenced in a study of identical twins. TCRdb ran MiXCR on the 5' RACE reads and lists one entry per CDR3 protein. The repertoire holds fewer than 900,000 distinct CDR3 sequences, about 20% seen once, with less than 15% in the top ten. The same data also went into a second study, on T cells expressing NK-cell markers.

The sample consisted of PBMCs. The source of these receptors is a woman between 18 and 30 years old in good health.

This clonotype was observed a handful of times. The chain couples TRBV5-1 to TRBJ2-4, with a tentative D call TRBD1 (5 bases). Between the trimmed V and J ends, which lost 0 bases and 9 bases, there was a span of 16 bases. CDR3 length: 15 amino acids. Germline V gene sequence: CDR1 SGHRS, CDR2 YFSETQ. The CDR3 loop is CASSLVEPRTSIQYF. CDR3 nucleotide sequence: TGCGCCAGCAGCTTGGTGGAGCCCCGGACAAGCATTCAGTACTTC.

This clonotype turned up a few times. The rearrangement uses TRBV20-1 and TRBJ2-7, with TRBD2 matching 11 bases. The junction had 7 bases not matched to a gene; V was cut back by 0 bases and J by 3 bases. Germline V lookup: CDR1 DFQATT, CDR2 SNEGSKA (reference sequence). The CDR3 sequence is 16 residues long. The CDR3 reads CSARDGTSGAYYEQYF. CDR3 in DNA: TGCAGTGCTAGAGATGGGACTAGCGGCGCTTACTACGAGCAGTACTTC.

The sample holds a few counts of this clonotype. This rearrangement joins TRBV10-3 to TRBJ2-7; tentative D call: TRBD2 (6 bases). The length of the CDR3 is 11 residues. Trimming shortened V by 7 bases and J by 7 bases, and 11 bases separated the two germline ends. Germline CDR1 reads ENHRY; CDR2 reads SYGVKD. The CDR3 DNA follows: TGTGCCATCACTGGAAGCGGGGAGCAGTACTTC. Translating gives CAITGSGEQYF.

The rearrangement joins TRBV7-2 to TRBJ2-6; D remains ambiguous. The V gene lost 5 bases and the J gene lost 0 bases, with 11 bases spanning the gap. CDR1 and CDR2 from the germline V gene are SGHTA and FQGNSA. The CDR3 spans 16 residues. CDR3 region: CASSRITSSGANVLTF. The CDR3 region has the DNA TGTGCCAGCAGCCGCATCACCAGCTCTGGGGCCAACGTCCTGACTTTC.

This clonotype was seen more than once but under ten times. The chain recombines TRBV7-9 with TRBJ2-1; tentatively, D is TRBD2 (6 bases). Germline V gives CDR1 SEHNR, CDR2 FQNEAQ (reference sequence). V was trimmed by 5 bases and J by 5 bases, leaving 13 bases between them. This CDR3 spans 14 amino acids. CDR3: CASSQEGVNNEQFF. Here the CDR3 DNA reads TGTGCCAGCAGCCAGGAGGGAGTAAACAATGAGCAGTTCTTC.

This clonotype has only a few counts. The chain employs TRBV20-1 and TRBJ2-1, with TRBD2 matching 12 bases. This CDR3 is built from 15 residues. J lost 12 bases, V lost 2 bases, and 11 bases had no gene match. Germline assignment: CDR1 DFQATT and CDR2 SNEGSKA (reference sequence). CDR3 DNA sequence: TGCAGTGCTAGAAGCCCCCTAGCGGGGGGGCTCGGGCAGTTCTTC. Its protein is CSARSPLAGGLGQFF.

In this sample, this clonotype turned up a few times. CDR3 sequence (DNA): TGCAGTGCTCACAAAAATGGGGGACTTATGTACTTC. Its protein is CSAHKNGGLMYF. This chain joins TRBV20-1 and TRBJ2-7; D may be TRBD2 (6 bases). Trimming cost V 5 bases and J 12 bases, with 20 bases left between them. The length of the CDR3 is 12 residues. CDR1 is DFQATT and CDR2 is SNEGSKA in the germline V gene (reference sequence).

This clonotype appeared a few times. This chain's CDR3 is CSARASGGARKTQYF. In DNA, the CDR3 is TGCAGTGCTAGGGCTAGCGGGGGAGCTCGGAAGACCCAGTACTTC. The V and J genes are TRBV20-1 and TRBJ2-5; 10 bases agree with TRBD2. The V segment lost 3 bases and the J segment 6 bases; nucleotides outside the gene matches: 10. The germline V gene has CDR1 DFQATT and CDR2 SNEGSKA (reference sequence). The CDR3 spans 15 residues.

This clonotype was recorded a few times. This sequence joins TRBV20-1 and TRBJ2-5; D not certain. V was clipped by 6 bases and J by 7 bases, with 3 bases between them. This CDR3 region has 8 residues. Germline CDR1 reads DFQATT; CDR2 reads SNEGSKA (reference sequence). CDR3 DNA: TGCAGTGCAGGGACCCAGTACTTC. Translating it yields CSAGTQYF.

This clonotype was counted only a few times. This chain connects TRBV20-1 to TRBJ2-1, with D unresolved. The germline CDR1 and CDR2 sequences are DFQATT and SNEGSKA (reference sequence). Trimming shortened V by 4 bases and J by 4 bases, and 14 bases separated the two germline ends. The CDR3 length is 14 residues. In DNA form, the CDR3 reads TGCAGTGCTACCGCGACCTGGGCTTACAATGAGCAGTTCTTC. As protein: CSATATWAYNEQFF.

This clonotype was detected a few times. The V call is TRBV9, the J call TRBJ1-4, with D perhaps matching TRBD1 (5 bases). The CDR3 length is 15 residues. The V gene lost 0 bases and the J gene lost 3 bases, with 9 bases spanning the gap. Per germline, CDR1 SGDLS and CDR2 YYNGEE. This CDR3 reads CASSVEGMPNEKLFF. Here the CDR3 DNA reads TGTGCCAGCAGCGTAGAGGGGATGCCTAATGAAAAACTGTTTTTT. Supplemented by reference TRBV9 and TRBJ1-4, the full variable domain reads DSGVTQTPKHLITATGQRVTLRCSPRSGDLSVYWYQQSLDQGLQFLIQYYNGEERAKGNILERFSAQQFPDLHSELNLSSLELGDSALYFCASSVEGMPNEKLFFGSGTQLSVL.

This chain connects TRBV20-1 to TRBJ1-5; D might be TRBD1 (6 bases). The CDR3 is made up of 14 amino acids. Germline CDR1 reads DFQATT; CDR2 reads SNEGSKA (reference sequence). Trimming left V 2 bases short and J 3 bases short, with 11 bases between. The CDR3 DNA reads TGCAGTGCTAGATCGGGACATTTCAATCAGCCCCAGCATTTT. This sequence encodes CSARSGHFNQPQHF.

This sequence joins TRBV29-1 and TRBJ2-4, with 7 bases that match TRBD2. The CDR3 sequence is 12 residues long. The V and J ends lost 4 bases and 8 bases, in that order; junction bases with no gene match: 5. Germline V gene lookup returns CDR1 SQVTM and CDR2 ANQGSEA. The CDR3 nucleotides are TGCAGCGTTGCGGCTAGCGGATACATTCAGTACTTC. It yields the protein CSVAASGYIQYF.

The V and J genes are TRBV7-2 and TRBJ2-7; D not certain. Germline V gene data show CDR1 as SGHTA and CDR2 as FQGNSA. Trimming took 5 bases from V and 3 from J, leaving 8 bases between them. The CDR3 consists of 12 residues. Written as DNA, the CDR3 is TGTGCCAGCAGCGTTTTCAACTACGAGCAGTACTTC. Amino acids: CASSVFNYEQYF.

This clonotype has at least ten counts. The chain couples TRBV12-3 or TRBV12-4 to TRBJ2-3, with D unclear. There are 14 residues in the CDR3. V lost 3 bases and J 0 bases, leaving 7 bases between the germline ends. CDR3 protein: CASSFRTSTDTQYF. DNA for the CDR3: TGTGCCAGCAGTTTCCGAACTAGCACAGATACGCAGTATTTT.

The table lists this clonotype with a few counts. The J gene is TRBJ1-1, the V gene TRBV6-1, with 7 bases lining up with TRBD1. The V gene end was trimmed by 6 bases and the J gene end by 1 base; junction bases not matched to a gene: 8. This CDR3 has 15 residues. Germline-derived CDR1 and CDR2 are MNHNS and SASEGT. The DNA for the CDR3 is TGTGCCAGCAGGGTCTTGGGGACAGCGAACACTGAAGCTTTCTTT. It specifies CASRVLGTANTEAFF.

This chain connects TRBV29-1 to TRBJ1-2; the match to TRBD1 covers 7 bases. The CDR3 is 15 amino acids. Germline V gene data show CDR1 as SQVTM and CDR2 as ANQGSEA. V lost 6 bases and J lost 0; bases outside the gene matches: 10. The CDR3 loop reads CSVKRQGSSNYGYTF. In DNA, the CDR3 is TGCAGCGTCAAACGACAGGGATCCTCTAACTATGGCTACACCTTC.